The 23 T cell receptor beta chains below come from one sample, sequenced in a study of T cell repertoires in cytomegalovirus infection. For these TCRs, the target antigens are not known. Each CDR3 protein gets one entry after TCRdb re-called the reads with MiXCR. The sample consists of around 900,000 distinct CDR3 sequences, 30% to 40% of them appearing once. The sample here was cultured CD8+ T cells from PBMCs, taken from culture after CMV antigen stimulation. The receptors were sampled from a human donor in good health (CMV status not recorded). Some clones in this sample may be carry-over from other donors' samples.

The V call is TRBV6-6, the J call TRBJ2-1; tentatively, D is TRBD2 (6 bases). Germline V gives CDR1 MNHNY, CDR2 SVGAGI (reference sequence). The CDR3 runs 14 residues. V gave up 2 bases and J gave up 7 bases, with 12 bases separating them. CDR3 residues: CASSYGGFGNEQFF. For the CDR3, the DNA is TGTGCCAGCAGTTACGGGGGGTTCGGGAATGAGCAGTTCTTC.

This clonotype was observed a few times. DNA for the CDR3: TGTGCCAGCAGTTTATCTGGCAGGGGGCGCGGCACTGAAGCTTTCTTT. Translation: CASSLSGRGRGTEAFF. The chain couples TRBV27 to TRBJ1-1; TRBD1 matches 8 bases. Per the germline V gene, CDR1 is MNHEY and CDR2 is SMNVEV (reference sequence). The V gene end was trimmed by 0 bases and the J gene end by 4 bases; junction bases not matched to a gene: 7. This CDR3 spans 16 amino acids.

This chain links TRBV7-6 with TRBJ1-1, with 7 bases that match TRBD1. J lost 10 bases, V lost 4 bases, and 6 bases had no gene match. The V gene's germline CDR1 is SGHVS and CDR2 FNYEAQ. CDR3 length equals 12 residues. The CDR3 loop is CASSSLDRVAFF. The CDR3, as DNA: TGTGCCAGCAGCTCCCTAGACAGGGTAGCTTTCTTT.

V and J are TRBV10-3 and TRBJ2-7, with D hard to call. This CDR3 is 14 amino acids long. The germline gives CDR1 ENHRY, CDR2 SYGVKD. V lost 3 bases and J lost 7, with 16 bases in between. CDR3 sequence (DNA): TGTGCCATCAGTGATCCGAACCCGCTAAAAGAGCAGTACTTC. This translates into CAISDPNPLKEQYF.

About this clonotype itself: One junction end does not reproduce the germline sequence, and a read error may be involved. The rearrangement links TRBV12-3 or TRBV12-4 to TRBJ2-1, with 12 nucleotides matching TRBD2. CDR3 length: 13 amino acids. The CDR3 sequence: CASGTSGLDEQSF. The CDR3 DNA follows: TGTGCCAGCGGGACTAGCGGGTTGGATGAGCAGTCCTTC.

The chain's CDR3 is CASSQQIGQGTDLPYEQYF. CDR3 nucleotides: TGTGCCAGCAGCCAACAGATAGGGCAGGGCACAGATCTCCCCTACGAGCAGTACTTC. This sequence joins TRBV4-2 and TRBJ2-7; D possibly corresponds to TRBD1 (5 bases). Germline CDR1 reads LGHNA; CDR2 reads YNFKEQ. Trimming took 2 bases from V and 2 from J, leaving 25 bases between them. CDR3 length equals 19 residues.

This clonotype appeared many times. The CDR3 nucleotides read TGTGCCAGCAGCTTCTACGGGCTGGGAGGCAATCAGCCCCAGCATTTT. This sequence encodes CASSFYGLGGNQPQHF. This rearrangement joins TRBV7-2 to TRBJ1-5, with D unclear. The germline CDR1 and CDR2 sequences are SGHTA and FQGNSA. This CDR3 contains 16 residues. V lost 3 bases and J lost 2, with 14 bases in between.

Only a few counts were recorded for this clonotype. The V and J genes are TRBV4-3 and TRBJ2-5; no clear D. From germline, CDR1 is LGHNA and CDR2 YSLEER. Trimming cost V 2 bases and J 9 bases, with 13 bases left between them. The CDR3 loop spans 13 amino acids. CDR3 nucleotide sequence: TGCGCCAGCAGCCAATATATGGACCGACCCCAGTACTTC. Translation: CASSQYMDRPQYF.

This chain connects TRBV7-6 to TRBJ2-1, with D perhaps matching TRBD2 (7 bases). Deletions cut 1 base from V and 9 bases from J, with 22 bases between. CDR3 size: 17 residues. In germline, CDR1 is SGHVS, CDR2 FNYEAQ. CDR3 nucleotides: TGTGCCAGCAGCTTAGGGTATGGGAGAGAGGGGGGGCCTGAGCAGTTCTTC. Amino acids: CASSLGYGREGGPEQFF. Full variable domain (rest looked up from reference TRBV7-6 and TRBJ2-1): GAGVSQSPRYKVTKRGQDVALRCDPISGHVSLYWYRQALGQGPEFLTYFNYEAQQDKSGLPNDRFSAERPEGSISTLTIQRTEQRDSAMYRCASSLGYGREGGPEQFFGPGTRLTVL.

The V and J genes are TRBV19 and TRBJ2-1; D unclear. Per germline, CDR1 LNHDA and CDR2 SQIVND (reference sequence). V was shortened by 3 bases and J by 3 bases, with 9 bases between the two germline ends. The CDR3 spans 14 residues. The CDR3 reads CASSIGRNYNEQFF. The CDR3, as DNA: TGTGCCAGTAGTATCGGCAGAAACTACAATGAGCAGTTCTTC.

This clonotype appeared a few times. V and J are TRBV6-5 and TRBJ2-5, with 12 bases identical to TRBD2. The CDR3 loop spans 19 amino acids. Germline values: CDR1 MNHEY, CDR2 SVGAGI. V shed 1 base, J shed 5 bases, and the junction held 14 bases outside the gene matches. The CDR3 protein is CASSYFPSLAGGPGETQYF. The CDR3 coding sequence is TGTGCCAGCAGTTACTTCCCTAGCCTAGCGGGGGGGCCGGGGGAGACCCAGTACTTC.

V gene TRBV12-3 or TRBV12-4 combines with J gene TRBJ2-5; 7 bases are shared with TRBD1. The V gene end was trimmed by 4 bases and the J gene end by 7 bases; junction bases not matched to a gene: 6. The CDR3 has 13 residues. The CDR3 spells CASSYKGAGTQYF. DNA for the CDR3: TGTGCCAGCAGTTATAAGGGGGCGGGGACCCAGTACTTC.

DNA of the CDR3: TGTGCCAGCAGTTTATGGGGACAGGGGATCTATGGCTACACCTTC. Translated: CASSLWGQGIYGYTF. This chain links TRBV27 with TRBJ1-2; 10 bases are shared with TRBD1. The CDR3 spans 15 residues. Looked up from germline, CDR1 is MNHEY and CDR2 is SMNVEV (reference sequence). The junction had 3 bases not matched to a gene; V was cut back by 1 base and J by 4 bases.

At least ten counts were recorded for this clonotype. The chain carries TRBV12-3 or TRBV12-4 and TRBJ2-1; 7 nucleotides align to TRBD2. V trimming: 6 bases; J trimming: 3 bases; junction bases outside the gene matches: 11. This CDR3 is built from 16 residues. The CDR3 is CASSPAWGGGYNEQFF. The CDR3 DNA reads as TGTGCCAGCAGCCCGGCGTGGGGCGGGGGCTACAATGAGCAGTTCTTC.

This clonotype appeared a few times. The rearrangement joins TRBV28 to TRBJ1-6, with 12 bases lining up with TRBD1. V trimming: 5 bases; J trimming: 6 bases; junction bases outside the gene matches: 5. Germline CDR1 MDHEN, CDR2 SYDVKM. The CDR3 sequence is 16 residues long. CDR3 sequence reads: CASSDRDRGLNSPLHF. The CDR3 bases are TGTGCCAGCAGTGACCGGGACAGGGGGCTTAATTCACCCCTCCACTTT.

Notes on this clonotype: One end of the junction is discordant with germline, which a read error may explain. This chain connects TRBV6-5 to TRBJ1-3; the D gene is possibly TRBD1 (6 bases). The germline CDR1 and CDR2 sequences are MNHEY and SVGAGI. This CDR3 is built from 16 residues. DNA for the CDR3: TGTGCCAGCAGTAATTTACAGGGATCCTCTGGAAACACCGTATATTTT. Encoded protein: CASSNLQGSSGNTVYF.

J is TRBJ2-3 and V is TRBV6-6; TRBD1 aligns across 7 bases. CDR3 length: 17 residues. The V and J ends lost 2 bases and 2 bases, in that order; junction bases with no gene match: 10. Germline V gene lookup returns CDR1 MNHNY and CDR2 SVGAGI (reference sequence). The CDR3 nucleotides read TGTGCCAGCAGTTACGCTCGAGACAGGGATTCCACAGATACGCAGTATTTT. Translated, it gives CASSYARDRDSTDTQYF.

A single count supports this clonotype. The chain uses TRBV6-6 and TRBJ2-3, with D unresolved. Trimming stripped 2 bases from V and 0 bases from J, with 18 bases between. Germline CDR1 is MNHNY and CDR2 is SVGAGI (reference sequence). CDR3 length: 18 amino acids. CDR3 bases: TGTGCCAGCAGTTACCCGGACCGTAGACGGTCTAGCACAGATACGCAGTATTTT. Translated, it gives CASSYPDRRRSSTDTQYF.

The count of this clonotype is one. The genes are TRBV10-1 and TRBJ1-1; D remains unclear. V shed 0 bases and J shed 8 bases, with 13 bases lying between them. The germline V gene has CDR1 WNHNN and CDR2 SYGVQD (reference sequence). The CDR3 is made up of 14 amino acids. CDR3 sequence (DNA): TGCGCCAGCAGTGAGTCGGACGGAAGGGTAGAAGCTTTCTTT. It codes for CASSESDGRVEAFF.

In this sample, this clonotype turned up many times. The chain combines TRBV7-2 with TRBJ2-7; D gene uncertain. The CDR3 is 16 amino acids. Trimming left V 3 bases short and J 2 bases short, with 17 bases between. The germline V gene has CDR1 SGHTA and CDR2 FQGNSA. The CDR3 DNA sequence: TGTGCCAGCAGCTTTAGCCAGCCTATCGGGCCCTACGAGCAGTACGTC. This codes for CASSFSQPIGPYEQYV.

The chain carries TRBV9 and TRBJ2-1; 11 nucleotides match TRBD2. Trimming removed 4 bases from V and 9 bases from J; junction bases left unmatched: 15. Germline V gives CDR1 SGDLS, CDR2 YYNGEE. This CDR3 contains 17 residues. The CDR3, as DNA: TGTGCCAGCAGCCCATATACTAGCGGGGGCCCAGGGGGTGAGCAGTTCTTC. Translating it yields CASSPYTSGGPGGEQFF.

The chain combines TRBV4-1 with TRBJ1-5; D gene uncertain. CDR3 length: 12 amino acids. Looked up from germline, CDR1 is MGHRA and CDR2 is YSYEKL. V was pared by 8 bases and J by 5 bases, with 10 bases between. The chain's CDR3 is CASGPRDQPQHF. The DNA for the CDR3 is TGCGCCAGCGGGCCGAGGGATCAGCCCCAGCATTTT.

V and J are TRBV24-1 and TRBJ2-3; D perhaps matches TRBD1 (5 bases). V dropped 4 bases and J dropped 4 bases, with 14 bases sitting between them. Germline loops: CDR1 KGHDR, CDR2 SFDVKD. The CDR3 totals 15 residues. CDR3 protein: CATSDRQFGADTQYF. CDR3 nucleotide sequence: TGTGCCACCAGTGACCGACAGTTTGGAGCAGATACGCAGTATTTT.